The TCR beta chain under discussion was sequenced for a study of blood T cell repertoires in COVID-19. Study background: Acute and convalescent COVID-19 samples came from the United States, Italy and Spain. Nucleic acid was either cDNA or gDNA, and it came from T cells, B-cell-depleted T cells, or PBMCs.

The Seattle site enrolled patients during active infection and followed them longitudinally. In the study's own analysis: Reference gene primer amplification in the assay estimated nucleated cell counts. Method: immunoSEQ multiplex PCR; TCRdb's copy keeps in-frame clones and lacks some. That table gives V, J and clone size, and the DNA gave D and trimming. The sample records 400,000 to 450,000 clones, 70% to 90% being singletons. Sequenced material: peripheral blood. The sequence was collected from a woman aged 45-59 years with COVID-19, enrolled during active disease.

As DNA, the CDR3 is TGTGCCTGGAGTGGGAGAGCGGGAGCCGCCTACAATGAGCAGTTCTTC. It codes for CAWSGRAGAAYNEQFF. This sequence joins TRBV30 and TRBJ2-1; the match to TRBD2 covers 8 bases. This CDR3 is built from 16 residues. Germline assignment: CDR1 GTSNPN and CDR2 SVGIG (reference sequence). J gave up 2 bases and V 1 base, and 7 bases lay outside the gene matches.